Each of the 31 T cell receptor beta chains below was sequenced from the same sample in a study of CD8 T cells in ankylosing spondylitis. TCRdb independently ran MiXCR on the 5' RACE reads; one entry per CDR3 protein. The profile covers roughly 260,000 distinct CDR3 sequences, with 20% appearing a single time and about 8.2% taken by the ten largest. The sequenced material came from blood, either unsorted or a sorted T cell fraction (not recorded which). The source is a male donor with ankylosing spondylitis or in good health (not recorded which).

The chain is built from TRBV28 and TRBJ2-7; D gene unclear. CDR1 and CDR2 from the germline V gene are MDHEN and SYDVKM. Trimming removed 2 bases from V and 2 bases from J, with 13 bases in between. The CDR3 length is 15 residues. This chain's CDR3 is CASSLKANFPYEQYV. The CDR3 nucleotides read TGTGCCAGCAGTTTAAAGGCTAACTTCCCCTACGAGCAGTACGTC.

This clonotype was picked up a small number of times. The chain is built from TRBV5-1 and TRBJ1-4; TRBD1 matches at 8 bases. Germline V gene lookup returns CDR1 SGHRS and CDR2 YFSETQ. Losses at the gene ends were 0 bases for V and 5 bases for J; bases not matched to a gene: 9. The CDR3 sequence is 17 residues long. In DNA, the CDR3 is TGCGCCAGCAGCTTGGCTCCGGACAGGGTCAAGAATGAAAAACTGTTTTTT. Its protein product is CASSLAPDRVKNEKLFF.

The rearrangement links TRBV29-1 to TRBJ1-2; D ambiguous. Per the germline V gene, CDR1 is SQVTM and CDR2 is ANQGSEA. V lost 5 bases and J lost 6, with 13 bases in between. This CDR3 contains 12 residues. CDR3 nucleotides: TGCAGCGTTTGGGATTTCGTGGATGGCTACACCTTC. Protein: CSVWDFVDGYTF.

This clonotype was counted a few times. The chain carries TRBV6-5 and TRBJ1-6; D gene uncertain. Germline V lookup: CDR1 MNHEY, CDR2 SVGAGI. The CDR3 covers 15 residues. Trimming removed 0 bases from V and 8 bases from J, with 11 bases in between. Here the CDR3 DNA reads TGTGCCAGCAGTTACTCGAATGTTGTTTATTCACCCCTCCACTTT. Its translation: CASSYSNVVYSPLHF.

This clonotype was picked up many times. V is TRBV5-1 and J is TRBJ2-2, with unresolved D. V was pared by 3 bases and J by 7 bases, with 4 bases between. Germline lookup yields CDR1 SGHRS and CDR2 YFSETQ. CDR3 length equals 11 residues. CDR3 amino acids: CASSSNGELFF. CDR3 bases: TGCGCCAGCAGCTCCAACGGGGAGCTGTTTTTT.

V and J are TRBV10-3 and TRBJ1-4, with D perhaps TRBD1 (6 bases). Deletions cut 4 bases from V and 1 base from J, with 13 bases between. Germline-derived CDR1 and CDR2 are ENHRY and SYGVKD. The CDR3 loop spans 16 amino acids. CDR3 coding DNA: TGTGCCATCAGTGGGGCACCGGGACAAACTAATGAAAAACTGTTTTTT. Amino acids: CAISGAPGQTNEKLFF.

This clonotype was picked up a small number of times. The chain is built from TRBV12-3 or TRBV12-4 and TRBJ2-1, with D possibly TRBD1 on 6 matching bases. The CDR3 loop spans 15 amino acids. V lost 5 bases and J lost 6, with 17 bases in between. CDR3 sequence reads: CASSPMPTGSNEQFF. The DNA for the CDR3 is TGTGCCAGCAGTCCAATGCCAACAGGGTCCAATGAGCAGTTCTTC.

The rearrangement uses TRBV11-2 and TRBJ2-5, with D unclear. The V gene lost 4 bases and the J gene lost 4 bases, with 19 bases spanning the gap. The germline CDR1 and CDR2 sequences are SGHAT and FQNNGV. This CDR3 region has 16 residues. This chain's CDR3 is CASSSSGRTVGETQYF. As DNA, the CDR3 is TGTGCCAGCAGCTCCTCAGGTCGGACGGTTGGAGAGACCCAGTACTTC.

This clonotype came up a few times. This chain connects TRBV10-3 to TRBJ2-5; D might be TRBD1 (6 bases). The CDR3 covers 13 residues. Germline loops: CDR1 ENHRY, CDR2 SYGVKD. V was pared by 6 bases and J by 2 bases, with 10 bases between. CDR3 sequence reads: CAISLDRQETQYF. CDR3 in DNA: TGTGCCATCAGCTTAGACAGGCAAGAGACCCAGTACTTC.

This clonotype was detected many times. This rearrangement joins TRBV27 to TRBJ2-4; tentatively, D is TRBD1 (6 bases). Trimming removed 5 bases from V and 4 bases from J, with 12 bases in between. CDR1 MNHEY and CDR2 SMNVEV come from the germline V gene (reference sequence). The CDR3 consists of 14 residues. Here the CDR3 DNA reads TGTGCCAGCAGTCCCAGGGGTGCAAAAAACATTCAGTACTTC. This translates into CASSPRGAKNIQYF.

This clonotype was detected a few times. V is TRBV19 and J is TRBJ2-4; D possibly corresponds to TRBD1 (6 bases). From germline, CDR1 is LNHDA and CDR2 SQIVND (reference sequence). Trimming cost V 8 bases and J 0 bases, with 14 bases left between them. This CDR3 comprises 15 residues. Here the CDR3 reads CASRPDRIAKNIQYF. The CDR3 DNA follows: TGTGCCAGTCGCCCGGACAGAATAGCCAAAAACATTCAGTACTTC.

The chain recombines TRBV5-1 with TRBJ2-1; D might be TRBD2 (6 bases). CDR1 is SGHRS and CDR2 is YFSETQ in the germline V gene. CDR3 length: 19 amino acids. The V end lost 7 bases, the J end lost 2 bases, and 28 bases lay between the germline ends. The CDR3 nucleotides are TGCGCCAGCCTTCCGTTATCTAGCGCGACTCAGGTCCCCTACAATGAGCAGTTCTTC. Translating it yields CASLPLSSATQVPYNEQFF. Complete variable domain (other parts from reference TRBV5-1 and TRBJ2-1): KAGVTQTPRYLIKTRGQQVTLSCSPISGHRSVSWYQQTPGQGLQFLFEYFSETQRNKGNFPGRFSGRQFSNSRSEMNVSTLELGDSALYLCASLPLSSATQVPYNEQFFGPGTRLTVL.

The V call is TRBV29-1, the J call TRBJ1-1; TRBD1 is a possible D gene (5 bases). Per the germline V gene, CDR1 is SQVTM and CDR2 is ANQGSEA. This CDR3 comprises 13 residues. Trimming removed 4 bases from V and 0 bases from J, with 9 bases in between. CDR3 DNA sequence: TGCAGCGTTGTGCTGGACATGAACACTGAAGCTTTCTTT. It yields the protein CSVVLDMNTEAFF. Filled out from reference TRBV29-1 and TRBJ1-1, the complete variable domain reads SAVISQKPSRDICQRGTSLTIQCQVDSQVTMMFWYRQQPGQSLTLIATANQGSEATYESGFVIDKFPISRPNLTFSTLTVSNMSPEDSSIYLCSVVLDMNTEAFFGQGTRLTVV.

Only a few counts were recorded for this clonotype. The V call is TRBV5-1, the J call TRBJ2-1; 7 bases map to TRBD1. V was clipped by 4 bases and J by 2 bases; unmatched bases: 12. Germline CDR1 reads SGHRS; CDR2 reads YFSETQ. This CDR3 is built from 17 residues. The CDR3 protein is CASSARGSWETYNEQFF. CDR3 in DNA: TGCGCCAGCAGCGCCAGGGGGAGTTGGGAGACCTACAATGAGCAGTTCTTC.

Here the CDR3 DNA reads TGTGCCAGCAGCCAAGCCGCAGGGGTCCCCTACAATGAGCAGTTCTTC. Amino acid sequence: CASSQAAGVPYNEQFF. The rearrangement links TRBV14 to TRBJ2-1; perhaps TRBD1 as D (6 bases). Trimming cost V 1 base and J 2 bases, with 12 bases left between them. The CDR3 consists of 16 residues. Germline loops: CDR1 SGHDN, CDR2 FVKESK.

A few counts support this clonotype. The rearrangement uses TRBV28 and TRBJ2-7, with TRBD2 matching over 8 bases. V dropped 5 bases and J dropped 6; count of bases not matched to a gene: 9. The CDR3 is 14 residues long. From germline, CDR1 is MDHEN and CDR2 SYDVKM. CDR3 bases: TGTGCCAGCAGTCTCGAGCGGGGGAGGGGCGAGCAGTACGTC. Amino acids: CASSLERGRGEQYV.

This clonotype has only a few counts. The rearrangement joins TRBV12-3 or TRBV12-4 to TRBJ1-5; 8 bases fit TRBD1. CDR3 length equals 15 residues. V was clipped by 7 bases and J by 7 bases; unmatched bases: 12. The CDR3 reads CASTRGDRRDQPQHF. The CDR3 DNA follows: TGTGCCAGCACCCGAGGGGACAGGCGCGACCAGCCCCAGCATTTT.

This chain connects TRBV20-1 to TRBJ2-1, with D hard to call. Germline CDR1 and CDR2: DFQATT and SNEGSKA (reference sequence). The CDR3 runs to 11 residues. V lost 4 bases and J 5 bases, leaving 6 bases between the germline ends. CDR3 coding DNA: TGCAGTGCTAAGGAGAACAATGAGCAGTTCTTC. Translating gives CSAKENNEQFF.

There are a few counts of this clonotype. The gene calls are TRBV12-3 or TRBV12-4 and TRBJ2-1, with a possible D match to TRBD1 (6 bases). V shed 1 base and J shed 9 bases, with 7 bases lying between them. CDR3 length equals 12 residues. DNA of the CDR3: TGTGCCAGCAGTTTAGTAGGGGGTGAGCAGTTCTTC. Translated: CASSLVGGEQFF.

The table lists this clonotype with many counts. The chain recombines TRBV4-2 with TRBJ2-3, with a weak D call TRBD1 (6 bases). CDR1 is LGHNA, CDR2 YNFKEQ, per germline. The CDR3 has 19 amino acids. Deletions cut 0 bases from V and 1 base from J, with 20 bases between. The CDR3 region is CASSQDPARGWAGTDTQYF. The CDR3 bases are TGTGCCAGCAGCCAAGATCCGGCCAGGGGTTGGGCTGGCACAGATACGCAGTATTTT.

The V gene is TRBV12-3 or TRBV12-4, the J gene TRBJ1-5, with D possibly TRBD1 on 6 matching bases. V was shortened by 2 bases and J by 7 bases, with 12 bases between the two germline ends. This CDR3 region has 14 residues. The CDR3 spells CASSLTSGEQPQHF. The CDR3, as DNA: TGTGCCAGCAGTTTAACATCAGGGGAGCAGCCCCAGCATTTT.

In this sample, this clonotype turned up a few times. The chain has TRBV12-3 or TRBV12-4 and TRBJ2-3; 7 bases match TRBD1. The trim removed 5 bases at V and 6 bases at J, leaving 11 bases unmatched. The CDR3 length is 15 residues. CDR3 loop: CASSAFRDSDDTQYF. Written as DNA, the CDR3 is TGTGCCAGCAGTGCCTTCCGGGACAGTGATGATACGCAGTATTTT.

This clonotype was counted a few times. V usage is TRBV15 and J usage is TRBJ1-5; 7 bases are shared with TRBD1. The V gene's germline CDR1 is LNHNV and CDR2 YYDKDF (reference sequence). This CDR3 has 13 residues. With 7 bases clipped from V and 5 bases from J, the junction kept 5 bases outside the gene matches. CDR3: CATISRGDQPQHF. CDR3 nucleotides: TGTGCCACCATCAGCAGGGGGGATCAGCCCCAGCATTTT. The complete variable domain, with remaining parts taken from reference TRBV15 and TRBJ1-5, reads DAMVIQNPRYQVTQFGKPVTLSCSQTLNHNVMYWYQQKSSQAPKLLFHYYDKDFNNEADTPDNFQSRRPNTSFCFLDIRSPGLGDTAMYLCATISRGDQPQHFGDGTRLSIL.

The chain employs TRBV13 and TRBJ2-3; 14 nucleotides align to TRBD2. CDR1 PRHDT and CDR2 FYEKMQ come from the germline V gene (reference sequence). The length of the CDR3 is 17 residues. V lost 1 base to trimming and J lost 4 bases; unmatched junction nucleotides: 4. CDR3 region: CASSLEKGLAGADTQYF. The CDR3, as DNA: TGTGCCAGCAGCTTAGAGAAGGGACTAGCGGGAGCAGATACGCAGTATTTT.

The chain links TRBV28 to TRBJ1-1, with D tentatively TRBD1 (6 bases). V lost 6 bases and J 3 bases, leaving 14 bases between the germline ends. The CDR3 is 14 residues long. The germline CDR1 and CDR2 sequences are MDHEN and SYDVKM. The CDR3 reads CASRGGGKYTEAFF. The CDR3 DNA is TGTGCCAGCAGGGGAGGGGGAAAGTACACTGAAGCTTTCTTT.

This clonotype has ten or more counts. J is TRBJ2-1 and V is TRBV24-1; 15 nucleotides line up with TRBD2. Germline-derived CDR1 and CDR2 are KGHDR and SFDVKD. With 5 bases clipped from V and 3 bases from J, the junction kept 10 bases outside the gene matches. This CDR3 is built from 19 residues. CDR3 DNA: TGTGCCACCAGTGGCCCCCGGACTAGCGGGAGGGCCAACTACAATGAGCAGTTCTTC. This codes for CATSGPRTSGRANYNEQFF.

The CDR3 DNA reads as TGTGCCAGCAGTCCCATGGGCAGGTTAGCGGGGCTCACAGATACGCAGTATTTT. Its translation: CASSPMGRLAGLTDTQYF. The genes are TRBV12-3 or TRBV12-4 and TRBJ2-3; TRBD2 agrees at 8 bases. V was clipped by 5 bases and J by 2 bases; unmatched bases: 15. The CDR3 extends over 18 amino acids.

The chain recombines TRBV20-1 with TRBJ2-1; 9 nucleotides align to TRBD1. The V segment lost 3 bases and the J segment 9 bases; nucleotides outside the gene matches: 12. Germline loops: CDR1 DFQATT, CDR2 SNEGSKA (reference sequence). The CDR3 has 15 amino acids. The CDR3 loop reads CSASFYGQGILEQFF. As DNA, the CDR3 is TGCAGTGCTAGTTTCTATGGACAGGGGATCCTTGAGCAGTTCTTC.

The rearrangement uses TRBV28 and TRBJ2-2; D perhaps matches TRBD1 (6 bases). Germline CDR1 and CDR2: MDHEN and SYDVKM. Trimming shortened V by 8 bases and J by 4 bases, and 17 bases separated the two germline ends. The CDR3 runs to 15 residues. CDR3 coding DNA: TGTGCCAGCGGCCCCCATGGACAGCTCACCGGGGAGCTGTTTTTT. Its translation: CASGPHGQLTGELFF. The full variable domain, its missing parts supplied by reference TRBV28 and TRBJ2-2, is DVKVTQSSRYLVKRTGEKVFLECVQDMDHENMFWYRQDPGLGLRLIYFSYDVKMKEKGDIPEGYSVSREKKERFSLILESASTNQTSMYLCASGPHGQLTGELFFGEGSRLTVL.

This sequence joins TRBV7-8 and TRBJ2-2, with 8 bases that match TRBD2. The CDR3 contains 16 residues. Losses at the gene ends were 5 bases for V and 5 bases for J; bases not matched to a gene: 10. The germline V gene encodes CDR1 SGHVS and CDR2 FQNEAQ. CDR3 DNA sequence: TGTGCCAGCAGCCCAGGCGGGGGGCGAGAGACCGGGGAGCTGTTTTTT. This gives the protein CASSPGGGRETGELFF.

The rearrangement links TRBV5-5 to TRBJ2-1; D ambiguous. Germline CDR1 and CDR2: SGHKS and YYEKEE (reference sequence). The CDR3 extends over 15 amino acids. Trimming removed 7 bases at V and 0 bases at J, with 14 bases between. The CDR3 sequence: CASHGQVNSYNEQFF. For the CDR3, the DNA is TGTGCCAGCCATGGGCAAGTAAACTCCTACAATGAGCAGTTCTTC.